This is a list of T cell receptor beta chains from one sample in a study of blood T cell repertoires in COVID-19. Produced via immunoSEQ multiplex PCR; TCRdb's table is partial and in-frame only. This sample has approximately 500,000 clones, with roughly 89% found just once. Sequencing was performed on peripheral blood. Source of these receptors: a young man with COVID-19, enrolled during active disease. CDR3s include the opening cysteine and the closing phenylalanine or tryptophan. The order of the fields is clone size, J gene, V gene, D gene, CDR3 DNA, CDR3 protein. A D gene is named only where the DNA matches it firmly. Clone size is shown for a subset of rows, as once, few, many or a class of expanded clone.

>NA|TRBJ1-4|TRBV18|NA
TGTGCCAGCTCACCGGGCTCGGACAGAACTAATGAAAAACTGTTTTTT
CASSPGSDRTNEKLFF
>NA|TRBJ2-3|TRBV6-5|NA
TGTGCCAGCGGAGCCTACCCTAGCACAGATACGCAGTATTTT
CASGAYPSTDTQYF
>once|TRBJ2-5|TRBV4-1|NA
TGCGCCAGCAGCTCTACCCACGGGACACTTCAAGAGACCCAGTACTTC
CASSSTHGTLQETQYF
>NA|TRBJ2-3|TRBV7-9|TRBD1
TGTGCCAGCAGCTTAGAGGGGGCTAACACAGATACGCAGTATTTT
CASSLEGANTDTQYF
>few|TRBJ1-2|TRBV6-4|NA
TGTGCCAGCAGTGCCCGGTTGGAGGGAGGTGGTGGCTACACCTTC
CASSARLEGGGGYTF
>NA|TRBJ2-7|TRBV5-4|TRBD1
TGTGCCTGCAGTGGGACAGGGGGGAACGAGCAGTACTTC
CACSGTGGNEQYF
>NA|TRBJ1-1|TRBV7-8|TRBD1
TGTGCCAGCAGCTCGCGACGACAGGGTGTTGAAGCTTTCTTT
CASSSRRQGVEAFF
>few|TRBJ2-5|TRBV2|NA
TGTGCCAGCACCTACCAAGAGACCCAGTACTTC
CASTYQETQYF
>few|TRBJ2-1|TRBV6-6|TRBD2
TGTGCCAGCAGTCCCGGACTAGCAAGAAATGAGCAGTTCTTC
CASSPGLARNEQFF
>NA|TRBJ2-3|TRBV19|NA
TGTGCCAGTAGTATAGTAGGGGTAGGCGCAGATACGCAGTATTTT
CASSIVGVGADTQYF
>NA|TRBJ2-2|TRBV13|NA
TGTGCCAGCAGCTTAGGCCGCGACACATCGAACACCGGGGAGCTGTTTTTT
CASSLGRDTSNTGELFF
>NA|TRBJ2-7|TRBV2|NA
TGTGCCAGCGGGCAGATCTACGAGCAGTACTTC
CASGQIYEQYF
>NA|TRBJ1-5|TRBV12-2|NA
TGTGCAAGTCGCTTAGCTCGAACCGGGACAGGGACTCAGCCCCAGCATTTT
CASRLARTGTGTQPQHF
>NA|TRBJ2-7|TRBV6-5|TRBD1
TGTGCCACCGGGAGTACCGGGACAGGGGCCTACGAGCAGTACTTC
CATGSTGTGAYEQYF
>NA|TRBJ1-6|TRBV30|NA
TGTGCCTGGAGTGTACAGTGGAATTCACCCCTCCACTTT
CAWSVQWNSPLHF
>NA|TRBJ2-3|TRBV9|NA
TGTGCCAGCAGCGTACAGAGACAGACGGATACGCAGTATTTT
CASSVQRQTDTQYF
>NA|TRBJ1-4|TRBV7-9|NA
TGTGCCAGCAGCTTAGACGTAGGGGTTAATGAAAAACTGTTTTTT
CASSLDVGVNEKLFF
>NA|TRBJ2-7|TRBV19|TRBD1
TGTGCCACAAGCGGACAGGTGCTTAGCGAGCAGTACTTC
CATSGQVLSEQYF
>NA|TRBJ2-1|TRBV5-4|TRBD2
TGTGCCAGCAGCTTGGAAGGCGGGAGAGTCTACAATGAGCAGTTCTTC
CASSLEGGRVYNEQFF
>NA|TRBJ2-5|TRBV27|TRBD1
TGTGCCAGCAGTTTATCCGGACAGGGGGCTAGAGAGACCCAGTACTTC
CASSLSGQGARETQYF
>NA|TRBJ2-7|TRBV10-1|TRBD2
TGCGCCAGCAGTGAGTCGGGGAGTAGCGGGACCCCGTACGAGCAGTACTTC
CASSESGSSGTPYEQYF
>once|TRBJ2-7|TRBV5-5|NA
TGTGCCAGCAGCAACCGGCGGGCGGTCGAGCAGTACTTC
CASSNRRAVEQYF
>NA|TRBJ2-7|TRBV6-1|NA
TGTGCCAGCAGTGTCCCACGAGGAGGGGTCCCCTACGAGCAGTACTTC
CASSVPRGGVPYEQYF
>NA|TRBJ1-5|TRBV18|TRBD1
TGTGCCAGCTCCTCTGACAGGGTTCAGCCCCAGCATTTT
CASSSDRVQPQHF
>NA|TRBJ2-7|TRBV11-2|TRBD2
TGTGCCAGCAGCTTACGACTAGCGGGATCCTACGAGCAGTACTTC
CASSLRLAGSYEQYF
>NA|TRBJ1-4|TRBV9|NA
TGTGCCAGCAGCCCAAGGGGGACTAATGAAAAACTGTTTTTT
CASSPRGTNEKLFF
>once|TRBJ2-3|TRBV7-2|TRBD2
TGTGCCAGCAGCTTAGAGCGAGGTAGCGGGGATACGCAGTATTTT
CASSLERGSGDTQYF
>NA|TRBJ2-5|TRBV15|TRBD1
TGTGCCACCTCCGGCGGGGACAGGGTACAAGAGACCCAGTACTTC
CATSGGDRVQETQYF
>NA|TRBJ1-1|TRBV4-1|NA
TGCGCCAGCAGCCCGAGGGAAGGGAACACTGAAGCTTTCTTT
CASSPREGNTEAFF
>NA|TRBJ1-6|TRBV6-5|TRBD1
TGTGCCAGCGGGGGAAGGGGGCTCTATAATTCACCCCTCCACTTT
CASGGRGLYNSPLHF
>few|TRBJ1-2|TRBV25-1|TRBD1
TGTGCCAGCAGTGAATCTTACAGGGGGGAAGGAAGGAACTATGGCTACACCTTC
CASSESYRGEGRNYGYTF
>NA|TRBJ1-2|TRBV12-3/TRBV12-4|NA
TGTGCCAGCAGTCCCCAGGGTCATGGCTACACCTTC
CASSPQGHGYTF
>NA|TRBJ2-5|TRBV5-1|NA
TGCGCCAGCAGCTTGGCGAGGACAGAAGAGACCCAGTACTTC
CASSLARTEETQYF
>NA|TRBJ2-7|TRBV11-2|NA
TGTGCCAGCAGCTTAGACGTGACAAGCAACTACGAGCAGTACTTC
CASSLDVTSNYEQYF
>NA|TRBJ1-1|TRBV2|NA
TGTGCCAGCAGTACCACGGGGGCTGAAGCTTTCTTT
CASSTTGAEAFF
>NA|TRBJ2-1|TRBV7-6|TRBD2
TGTGCCAGCAGCTCGACTAGCGGGAGTTACAATGAGCAGTTCTTC
CASSSTSGSYNEQFF
>few|TRBJ1-1|TRBV6-1|NA
TGTGCCAGCAGTGAAGCGCGCTTCAGGAACAGAGCCCCGCTCCAAGAGGCTTTCTTT
CASSEARFRNRAPLQEAFF
>NA|TRBJ2-6|TRBV27|NA
TGTGCCAGCAGTTTATACCCCGACCAACGGGAGTCTGGGGCCAACGTCCTGACTTTC
CASSLYPDQRESGANVLTF
>NA|TRBJ2-7|TRBV5-1|TRBD1
TGCGCCAGCAGCACGGGACAGTACTCCTACGAGCAGTACTTC
CASSTGQYSYEQYF